Listed below are T cell receptor beta chains from one sample, sequenced in a study of persistence of HIV-infected CD4 T cells. Here immunoSEQ multiplex PCR was the method, and the copy in TCRdb shows in-frame clones only, minus some. This table has 30,000 to 35,000 clones, 82% appearing once. No antigen is known for these receptors. Sequences were derived from CD4+ T cells sorted from PBMCs after roughly 18-hour stimulation, sampled from a patient who received antiretroviral therapy. The receptors come from an adult woman with HIV who was CMV-seropositive. The CDR3 runs from the conserved cysteine through the conserved F or W. The D gene is left open where the match is weak. The size field is filled for only some rows; it gives once, few, many or a size class.

>.|TRBJ1-2|TRBV15|TRBD1
CATSRPGTGIGGYTF
TGTGCCACCAGCAGACCAGGGACAGGTATAGGTGGCTACACCTTC
>.|TRBJ1-1|TRBV5-5|.
CASSLTVMNTEAFF
TGTGCCAGCAGCTTGACAGTTATGAACACTGAAGCTTTCTTT
>.|TRBJ2-1|TRBV24-1|.
CATSGRTSYNEQFF
TGTGCCACCAGTGGACGGACCTCTTACAATGAGCAGTTCTTC
>.|TRBJ2-5|TRBV11-3|.
CASSINYKETQYF
TGTGCCAGCAGCATTAACTACAAAGAGACCCAGTACTTC
>once|TRBJ2-5|TRBV19|.
CASHGGKWETQYF
TGTGCCAGCCATGGGGGGAAGTGGGAGACCCAGTACTTC
>.|TRBJ1-1|TRBV25-1|.
CASSEAGIAEAFF
TGTGCCAGCAGTGAGGCTGGTATCGCTGAAGCTTTCTTT
>.|TRBJ2-1|TRBV7-8|.
CASSSQFTSIEQFF
TGTGCCAGCAGCTCGCAATTTACCTCGATTGAGCAGTTCTTC
>.|TRBJ2-4|TRBV6-5|.
CASSPDLAKNIQYF
TGTGCCAGCAGTCCAGATCTAGCCAAAAACATTCAGTACTTC
>.|TRBJ2-5|TRBV5-6|TRBD2
CASSLRGTSGRETQYF
TGTGCCAGCAGCTTGCGAGGGACTAGCGGGAGAGAGACCCAGTACTTC
>few|TRBJ1-1|TRBV6-5|.
CASSYSRNTEAFF
TGTGCCAGCAGTTACTCGAGGAACACTGAAGCTTTCTTT
>.|TRBJ1-1|TRBV11-1|.
CASSFRSTANTEAFF
TGTGCCAGCAGCTTTCGCAGTACCGCGAACACTGAAGCTTTCTTT
>.|TRBJ2-2|TRBV5-4|TRBD2
CASSLWRGVNTGELFF
TGTGCCAGCAGCTTGTGGCGGGGGGTCAACACCGGGGAGCTGTTTTTT
>.|TRBJ2-3|TRBV27|.
CASPLYATDTQYF
TGTGCCAGCCCGTTATATGCCACAGATACGCAGTATTTT
>.|TRBJ2-2|TRBV20-1|.
CSASLSFRGTGELFF
TGCAGTGCTAGTCTATCTTTCCGTGGCACCGGGGAGCTGTTTTTT
>.|TRBJ2-3|TRBV6-5|.
CASSYSSRGTDTQYF
TGTGCCAGCAGTTACTCGAGCAGGGGCACAGATACGCAGTATTTT
>.|TRBJ1-6|TRBV7-2|.
CASSSPSSGDSPLHF
TGTGCCAGCAGCTCGCCTTCATCAGGGGATTCACCCCTCCACTTT
>.|TRBJ1-1|TRBV7-8|.
CASTIGGNTEAFF
TGTGCCAGCACAATTGGAGGGAACACTGAAGCTTTCTTT
>few|TRBJ2-7|TRBV27|.
CASRGTAHYEQYF
TGTGCCAGCCGTGGGACGGCGCACTACGAGCAGTACTTC
>.|TRBJ2-7|TRBV6-1|.
CASSTPLRGGYEQYF
TGTGCCAGCAGTACACCGCTTAGGGGAGGATACGAGCAGTACTTC
>once|TRBJ2-3|TRBV3-1/TRBV3-2|.
CASSRLGGYTQYF
TGTGCCAGCAGCCGTCTAGGGGGGTATACGCAGTATTTT
>once|TRBJ2-5|TRBV5-8|TRBD2
CASSLTTAGGQETQYF
TGTGCCAGCAGCTTGACGACCGCGGGGGGCCAGGAGACCCAGTACTTC
>.|TRBJ2-1|TRBV3-1/TRBV3-2|.
CASSQVYGTAYNEQFF
TGTGCCAGCAGCCAAGTGTATGGGACTGCCTACAATGAGCAGTTCTTC
>few|TRBJ2-3|TRBV5-1|.
CASSLGSHTDTQYF
TGCGCCAGCAGCTTGGGGTCCCACACAGATACGCAGTATTTT
>.|TRBJ2-1|TRBV10-3|.
CAITSGVGEQFF
TGTGCCATCACATCGGGGGTCGGTGAGCAGTTCTTC
>few|TRBJ1-5|TRBV2|TRBD1
CASSVDRDRNQPQHF
TGTGCCAGCAGTGTTGACAGGGATAGGAATCAGCCCCAGCATTTT
>.|TRBJ2-4|TRBV24-1|.
CATSPGKNIQYF
TGTGCCACCAGTCCCGGCAAAAACATTCAGTACTTC
>.|TRBJ1-2|TRBV19|.
CASSTGDTLYGYTF
TGTGCCAGTAGTACAGGTGACACATTATATGGCTACACCTTC
>few|TRBJ1-3|TRBV6-1|.
CASSEERLSSGNTIYF
TGTGCCAGCAGTGAAGAACGGCTGAGCTCTGGAAACACCATATATTTT
>.|TRBJ2-1|TRBV18|.
CASSRRGTSYNEQFF
TGTGCCAGCTCACGCAGAGGGACTTCCTACAATGAGCAGTTCTTC
>.|TRBJ2-1|TRBV11-3|.
CASSPGELASNEQFF
TGTGCCAGCAGCCCGGGGGAGCTAGCGAGTAATGAGCAGTTCTTC
>.|TRBJ2-5|TRBV14|.
CASSPNLRETQYF
TGTGCCAGCAGCCCGAACCTTAGGGAGACCCAGTACTTC
>.|TRBJ2-3|TRBV23-1|TRBD1
CASSQSQPGQGSTDTQYF
TGCGCCAGCAGTCAATCCCAACCGGGACAGGGGAGCACAGATACGCAGTATTTT
>.|TRBJ1-1|TRBV15|TRBD1
CATSRDYVGQGISEAFF
TGTGCCACCAGCAGAGACTACGTGGGACAGGGGATCTCTGAAGCTTTCTTT
>.|TRBJ1-5|TRBV19|TRBD1
CASSVKQGGNQPQHF
TGTGCCAGTAGTGTTAAACAGGGGGGGAATCAGCCCCAGCATTTT
>.|TRBJ2-1|TRBV19|.
CASSIAPQYEQFF
TGTGCCAGTAGTATCGCCCCTCAATATGAGCAGTTCTTC